Below are 19 T cell receptor beta chains sequenced from a single sample in a study of CD8+CD57+ T cells in acquired aplastic anemia. Profiling that covered TCR beta VDJ and CDR3 relied on genomic DNA as its template. A single record per CDR3 protein comes from TCRdb applying MiXCR to the reads. Among some 200,000 distinct CDR3 sequences listed, approximately 35% were seen once. The specimen sequenced was sorted CD4+, CD8+, or CD8+CD57+ T cells (not recorded which) from PBMCs. The receptor source for this set is a human donor in good health, serving as a control.

At least ten counts were recorded for this clonotype. This rearrangement joins TRBV24-1 to TRBJ2-1; a weak D match, TRBD2 (6 bases). Trimming stripped 10 bases from V and 7 bases from J, with 16 bases between. The germline CDR1 and CDR2 sequences are KGHDR and SFDVKD. The CDR3 has 13 amino acids. The CDR3 sequence: CATRGFGLNEQFF. The DNA for the CDR3 is TGTGCCACACGGGGGTTCGGGTTAAATGAGCAGTTCTTC.

In its sample, this clonotype was seen a few times. The chain carries TRBV28 and TRBJ1-1; 11 bases align to TRBD1. V dropped 7 bases and J dropped 9; count of bases not matched to a gene: 13. CDR1 and CDR2 (germline): MDHEN, SYDVKM. The CDR3 extends over 15 amino acids. The CDR3 DNA reads as TGTGCCAGCACCTGGACAGGGGGCGCGGGTGGGAAAGCTTTCTTT. Amino acids: CASTWTGGAGGKAFF.

This clonotype was seen repeatedly, ten times or more. The chain couples TRBV9 to TRBJ1-1, with TRBD1 matching 7 bases. Germline trimming cut 0 bases from V and 1 base from J; bases unmatched to any gene: 0. The CDR3 contains 14 residues. CDR1 and CDR2 (germline): SGDLS, YYNGEE. The CDR3 is CASSVGDRNTEAFF. CDR3 nucleotides: TGTGCCAGCAGCGTAGGGGACAGGAACACTGAAGCTTTCTTT.

The chain is built from TRBV5-1 and TRBJ2-2, with 10 bases aligning to TRBD1. The CDR3 has 15 amino acids. Per germline, CDR1 SGHRS and CDR2 YFSETQ. V was pared by 6 bases and J by 5 bases, with 7 bases of the junction left unmatched. As DNA, the CDR3 is TGCGCCAGCACCATTTGGACAGGGGGAACCGGGGAGCTGTTTTTT. Protein: CASTIWTGGTGELFF.

This clonotype was seen many times. The V and J genes are TRBV9 and TRBJ1-1; the match to TRBD1 covers 11 bases. J gave up 3 bases and V 3 bases, and 4 bases lay outside the gene matches. Germline CDR1 is SGDLS and CDR2 is YYNGEE. The CDR3 has 15 residues. The CDR3 loop reads CASSAGQGADTEAFF. The CDR3 DNA reads as TGTGCCAGCAGCGCAGGACAGGGGGCGGACACTGAAGCTTTCTTT.

About this clonotype: The junction differs from germline at one of its ends, possibly a read error. The V and J genes are TRBV25-1 and TRBJ2-3, with D perhaps TRBD1 (5 bases). This CDR3 has 15 residues. The V gene's germline CDR1 is MGHDK and CDR2 SYGVNS. For the CDR3, the DNA is TGCGCCAGCAGTTTAGGGGCAGGGTATGCAGATACGCAGTATTTT. It yields the protein CASSLGAGYADTQYF.

The chain uses TRBV29-1 and TRBJ2-1, with 11 positions matching TRBD1. In germline, CDR1 is SQVTM, CDR2 ANQGSEA. Trimming at V came to 5 bases and at J to 5 bases, leaving 17 bases not matched to a gene. CDR3 length: 18 residues. The CDR3 loop reads CSVSLPYRTGGTNNEQFF. The CDR3 DNA reads as TGCAGCGTTTCGCTCCCATACCGGACAGGGGGCACGAACAATGAGCAGTTCTTC.

This clonotype showed up many times. The genes are TRBV6-6 and TRBJ1-2; D not certain. V dropped 2 bases and J dropped 7 bases, with 17 bases sitting between them. The CDR3 loop spans 15 amino acids. CDR1 is MNHNY, CDR2 SVGAGI, per germline (reference sequence). The CDR3 loop reads CASSYDWSRNSGYTF. Written as DNA, the CDR3 is TGTGCCAGCAGTTACGACTGGTCAAGGAATAGTGGCTACACCTTC.

This clonotype showed up many times. The chain combines TRBV19 with TRBJ1-1, with no clear D. V gave up 8 bases and J gave up 5 bases, with 6 bases separating them. This CDR3 is 10 amino acids long. CDR1 LNHDA and CDR2 SQIVND come from the germline V gene (reference sequence). The CDR3 bases are TGTGCCAGTGGTAGGACTGAAGCTTTCTTT. It specifies CASGRTEAFF. Looking up the rest from reference TRBV19 and TRBJ1-1 gives the full variable domain: DGGITQSPKYLFRKEGQNVTLSCEQNLNHDAMYWYRQDPGQGLRLIYYSQIVNDFQKGDIAEGYSVSREKKESFPLTVTSAQKNPTAFYLCASGRTEAFFGQGTRLTVV.

This chain joins TRBV9 and TRBJ2-1, with 11 bases that match TRBD2. After removal of 3 bases from V and 8 bases from J, the junction contained 7 bases not matched to a gene. There are 15 residues in the CDR3. The germline V gene encodes CDR1 SGDLS and CDR2 YYNGEE. The CDR3 bases are TGTGCCAGCAGCGGTACTAGCGGGAGAGCCCATGAGCAGTTCTTC. Protein sequence: CASSGTSGRAHEQFF.

The V and J genes are TRBV30 and TRBJ1-2, with 7 bases that match TRBD1. CDR3 size: 13 residues. Germline CDR1 reads GTSNPN; CDR2 reads SVGIG (reference sequence). The trim removed 0 bases at V and 7 bases at J, leaving 5 bases unmatched. The CDR3 reads CAWSVRGGIGYTF. As DNA, the CDR3 is TGTGCCTGGAGTGTACGAGGGGGCATTGGCTACACCTTC.

This clonotype was picked up many times. This chain uses TRBV20-1 with TRBJ2-7; 9 bases fit TRBD1. Germline CDR1 is DFQATT and CDR2 is SNEGSKA (reference sequence). This CDR3 comprises 13 residues. The J segment lost 5 bases and the V segment lost 1 base, leaving 3 bases of the junction unmatched. CDR3 residues: CSARGTGEDEQYF. In nucleotides, the CDR3 is TGCAGTGCTAGAGGGACAGGGGAAGACGAGCAGTACTTC.

This clonotype was seen ten or more times. CDR3 bases: TGTGCCATGGGGACGGTGGAGACCCAGTACTTC. Amino acids: CAMGTVETQYF. This chain uses TRBV10-3 with TRBJ2-5, with D tentatively TRBD1 or TRBD2 (5 bases each). The CDR3 runs 11 residues. Looked up from germline, CDR1 is ENHRY and CDR2 is SYGVKD. V was clipped by 9 bases and J by 5 bases, with 10 bases between them.

This clonotype came up many times. This chain uses TRBV7-2 with TRBJ2-3, with 9 nucleotides matching TRBD1. The germline V gene has CDR1 SGHTA and CDR2 FQGNSA. V was pared by 5 bases and J by 0 bases, with 6 bases of the junction left unmatched. The CDR3 is 16 residues long. This CDR3 is CASSGRGQGSTDTQYF. The CDR3 DNA reads as TGTGCCAGCAGCGGAAGGGGACAGGGAAGCACAGATACGCAGTATTTT.

V usage is TRBV25-1 and J usage is TRBJ1-1; possibly TRBD1 for D (6 bases). This CDR3 comprises 13 residues. Germline lookup yields CDR1 MGHDK and CDR2 SYGVNS. V was pared by 6 bases and J by 14 bases, with 22 bases between. CDR3 amino acids: CASRSGQKETQFF. The DNA of the CDR3 is TGTGCCAGCAGGAGCGGACAGAAAGAGACCCAGTTCTTT.

Many counts were recorded for this clonotype. The CDR3 loop reads CASSLWTGGYEQYF. The CDR3 bases are TGTGCCAGCAGCTTGTGGACAGGGGGCTACGAGCAGTACTTC. The rearrangement links TRBV5-4 to TRBJ2-7; 10 nucleotides align to TRBD1. The CDR3 loop spans 14 amino acids. The V gene end was trimmed by 1 base and the J gene end by 3 bases; junction bases not matched to a gene: 1. Germline V CDR1 and CDR2: SGHNT, YYREEE (reference sequence). The whole variable domain, remainder taken from reference TRBV5-4 and TRBJ2-7, is ETGVTQSPTHLIKTRGQQVTLRCSSQSGHNTVSWYQQALGQGPQFIFQYYREEENGRGNFPPRFSGLQFPNYSSELNVNALELDDSALYLCASSLWTGGYEQYFGPGTRLTVT.

This rearrangement joins TRBV7-8 to TRBJ2-1; the D gene is possibly TRBD1 (5 bases). The ends were cut back, 5 bases at V and 6 bases at J, with 11 bases in the middle. Germline values: CDR1 SGHVS, CDR2 FQNEAQ. There are 13 residues in the CDR3. Written as DNA, the CDR3 is TGTGCCAGCAGCCCAGGGTTTGGCAATGAGCAGTTCTTC. It is translated as CASSPGFGNEQFF. The full variable domain, with the rest looked up from reference TRBV7-8 and TRBJ2-1, is GAGVSQSPRYKVAKRGQDVALRCDPISGHVSLFWYQQALGQGPEFLTYFQNEAQLDKSGLPSDRFFAERPEGSVSTLKIQRTQQEDSAVYLCASSPGFGNEQFFGPGTRLTVL.

The V and J genes are TRBV9 and TRBJ1-1; tentative D call: TRBD1 (6 bases). There are 17 residues in the CDR3. The germline V gene has CDR1 SGDLS and CDR2 YYNGEE. V was clipped by 0 bases and J by 5 bases, with 20 bases between them. This chain's CDR3 is CASSVGPTGTRGTEAFF. CDR3 DNA sequence: TGTGCCAGCAGCGTAGGTCCAACGGGGACAAGAGGGACTGAAGCTTTCTTT.

V usage is TRBV30 and J usage is TRBJ2-1, with 15 bases aligning to TRBD2. CDR1 is GTSNPN, CDR2 SVGIG, per germline (reference sequence). The length of the CDR3 is 17 residues. With 2 bases clipped from V and 6 bases from J, the junction kept 8 bases outside the gene matches. For the CDR3, the DNA is TGTGCCTGGAGTCTCAGGCCGGGACTAGCGGGGGGCAATGAGCAGTTCTTC. Amino acids: CAWSLRPGLAGGNEQFF.